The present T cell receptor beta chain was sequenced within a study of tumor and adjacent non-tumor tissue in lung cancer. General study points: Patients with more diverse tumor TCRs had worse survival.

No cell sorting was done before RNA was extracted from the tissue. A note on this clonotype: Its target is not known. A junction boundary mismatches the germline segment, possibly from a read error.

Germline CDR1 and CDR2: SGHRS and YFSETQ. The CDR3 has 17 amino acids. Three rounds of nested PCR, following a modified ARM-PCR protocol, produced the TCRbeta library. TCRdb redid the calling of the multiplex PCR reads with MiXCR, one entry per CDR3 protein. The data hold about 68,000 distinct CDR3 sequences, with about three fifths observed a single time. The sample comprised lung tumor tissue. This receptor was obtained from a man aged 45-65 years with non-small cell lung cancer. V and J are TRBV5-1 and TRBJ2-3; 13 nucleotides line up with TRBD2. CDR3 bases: TGCGTCAGCAGCTTGGCTTGGACTAGCGGGAGTGGAGATACGCAGTATTTT. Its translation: CVSSLAWTSGSGDTQYF. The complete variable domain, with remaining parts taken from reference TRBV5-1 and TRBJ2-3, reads KAGVTQTPRYLIKTRGQQVTLSCSPISGHRSVSWYQQTPGQGLQFLFEYFSETQRNKGNFPGRFSGRQFSNSRSEMNVSTLELGDSALYLCVSSLAWTSGSGDTQYFGPGTRLTVL.